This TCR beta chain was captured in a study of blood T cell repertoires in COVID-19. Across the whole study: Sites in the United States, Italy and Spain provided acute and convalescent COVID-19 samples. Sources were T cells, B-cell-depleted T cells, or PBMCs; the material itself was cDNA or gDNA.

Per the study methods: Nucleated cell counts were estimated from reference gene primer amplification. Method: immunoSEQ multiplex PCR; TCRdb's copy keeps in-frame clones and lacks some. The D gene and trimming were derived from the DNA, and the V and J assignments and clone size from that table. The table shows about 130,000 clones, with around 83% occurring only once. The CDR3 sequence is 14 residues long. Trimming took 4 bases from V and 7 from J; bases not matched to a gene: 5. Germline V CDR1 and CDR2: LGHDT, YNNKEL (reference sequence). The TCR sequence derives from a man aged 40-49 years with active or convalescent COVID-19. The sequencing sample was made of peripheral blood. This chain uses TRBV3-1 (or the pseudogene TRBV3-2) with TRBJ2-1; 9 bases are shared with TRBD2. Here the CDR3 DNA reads TGTGCCAGCAGCCGGCGGGGGGGCAGAAATGAGCAGTTCTTC. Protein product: CASSRRGGRNEQFF.